Listed here are 19 T cell receptor beta chains from one sample, sequenced in a study of human versus mouse CDR3 diversity and MHC coevolution. Using immunoSEQ multiplex PCR, the repertoire was profiled, and TCRdb retains in-frame clones only, with some absent. The sample includes about 60,000 clones, around 94% of them seen just once. Sequenced sample: naive CD4+ T cells from blood. The subset is: CD45RO-negative CD62L-positive naive CD4 T cells. The receptor source for this set is a person in their 60s in good health.

This chain joins TRBV7-3 and TRBJ1-2; 9 positions match TRBD1. The germline V gene encodes CDR1 SGHTA and CDR2 FQGTGA. Losses at the gene ends were 4 bases for V and 8 bases for J; bases not matched to a gene: 11. The CDR3 is made up of 15 amino acids. The CDR3 spells CASSSGGGTGIGYTF. In nucleotides, the CDR3 is TGTGCCAGCAGCTCAGGCGGGGGGACAGGGATCGGCTACACCTTC.

V is TRBV7-8 and J is TRBJ2-7, with 7 positions matching TRBD1. This CDR3 has 12 residues. Trimming cost V 5 bases and J 4 bases; bases outside gene matches: 2. The V gene's germline CDR1 is SGHVS and CDR2 FQNEAQ. The CDR3: CASSPGGYEQYF. In DNA, the CDR3 is TGTGCCAGCAGCCCAGGGGGATACGAGCAGTACTTC.

The CDR3 sequence is CASSPTGVQETQYF. CDR3 nucleotide sequence: TGTGCCAGTAGTCCCACAGGGGTCCAAGAGACCCAGTACTTC. V gene TRBV19 combines with J gene TRBJ2-5; the match to TRBD1 covers 7 bases. V lost 5 bases to trimming and J lost 1 base; unmatched junction nucleotides: 4. CDR3 length equals 14 residues. Germline V gene data show CDR1 as LNHDA and CDR2 as SQIVND (reference sequence).

DNA of the CDR3: TGTGCCAGCAGCGGAGCGGGAGGGCAGGTAGATACGCAGTATTTT. Its protein product is CASSGAGGQVDTQYF. This chain joins TRBV9 and TRBJ2-3, with TRBD2 identical over 10 bases. This CDR3 is built from 15 residues. Germline-derived CDR1 and CDR2 are SGDLS and YYNGEE. V shed 3 bases, J shed 5 bases, and the junction held 6 bases outside the gene matches.

J is TRBJ1-2 and V is TRBV9; TRBD1 aligns across 8 bases. The CDR3 runs to 13 residues. V dropped 0 bases and J dropped 8; count of bases not matched to a gene: 3. The germline gives CDR1 SGDLS, CDR2 YYNGEE. The CDR3 loop reads CASSVGTGSGYTF. The CDR3 DNA follows: TGTGCCAGCAGCGTAGGGACAGGGTCAGGCTACACCTTC.

The CDR3 loop is CASSLVSSGAETQYF. DNA of the CDR3: TGTGCCAGCAGCTTAGTCTCTAGCGGGGCTGAGACCCAGTACTTC. The gene calls are TRBV7-7 and TRBJ2-5, with 9 bases identical to TRBD2. The CDR3 is 15 amino acids. J lost 5 bases, V lost 1 base, and 5 bases had no gene match. The germline CDR1 and CDR2 sequences are SSHAT and FNYEAQ (reference sequence).

The V gene is TRBV5-4, the J gene TRBJ2-7; TRBD1 is a possible D gene (5 bases). CDR1 and CDR2 from the germline V gene are SGHNT and YYREEE (reference sequence). The CDR3 is 13 residues long. The V gene lost 9 bases and the J gene lost 2 bases, with 15 bases spanning the gap. The CDR3 bases are TGTGCCACCCAAGGGGTTAGGACCTACGAGCAGTACTTC. This codes for CATQGVRTYEQYF.

The chain links TRBV5-1 to TRBJ2-5; D perhaps matches TRBD1 (5 bases). This CDR3 has 15 amino acids. The germline CDR1 and CDR2 sequences are SGHRS and YFSETQ. V was shortened by 4 bases and J by 2 bases, with 15 bases between the two germline ends. As DNA, the CDR3 is TGCGCCAGCAGCATAGACAGCCCCGCTCAAGAGACCCAGTACTTC. It translates to CASSIDSPAQETQYF. The variable domain in full, with the rest retrieved from reference TRBV5-1 and TRBJ2-5, is KAGVTQTPRYLIKTRGQQVTLSCSPISGHRSVSWYQQTPGQGLQFLFEYFSETQRNKGNFPGRFSGRQFSNSRSEMNVSTLELGDSALYLCASSIDSPAQETQYFGPGTRLLVL.

The chain employs TRBV12-5 and TRBJ2-6; D is undetermined. Trimming pared 0 bases from V and 2 bases from J, leaving 11 bases between. CDR1 and CDR2 from the germline V gene are LGHNT and FRNRAP. This CDR3 spans 17 amino acids. The CDR3 reads CASGLVLGLTGANVLTF. The CDR3 coding sequence is TGTGCTAGTGGTTTGGTACTTGGGCTTACTGGGGCCAACGTCCTGACTTTC.

This chain connects TRBV7-8 to TRBJ2-1, with D perhaps TRBD1 (7 bases). This CDR3 spans 14 amino acids. The germline V and J ends were trimmed by 5 bases and 10 bases, with 18 bases remaining between them. The germline V gene has CDR1 SGHVS and CDR2 FQNEAQ. The CDR3 DNA sequence: TGTGCCAGCAGCGCAGTAACAGGGGCGGGAGAGCAGTTCTTC. Translated: CASSAVTGAGEQFF.

This clone was observed once. The rearrangement links TRBV4-2 to TRBJ2-3, with a tentative D call TRBD2 (6 bases). The CDR3 spans 16 residues. The V end was cut by 2 bases, the J end by 0 bases, with 12 bases between. Per the germline V gene, CDR1 is LGHNA and CDR2 is YNFKEQ. The CDR3 region is CASSQPREKSTDTQYF. The CDR3 DNA follows: TGTGCCAGCAGCCAACCCCGGGAGAAAAGCACAGATACGCAGTATTTT.

V is TRBV6-1 and J is TRBJ1-2; weak D call: TRBD1 (6 bases). Germline loops: CDR1 MNHNS, CDR2 SASEGT. The CDR3 is made up of 15 amino acids. The V end was cut by 4 bases, the J end by 3 bases, with 15 bases between. CDR3 bases: TGTGCCAGCAGTGGAGGGCAGGGGTCCCACTATGGCTACACCTTC. Its protein is CASSGGQGSHYGYTF.

The chain couples TRBV25-1 to TRBJ1-4; no definite D call. The CDR3 sequence is 15 residues long. CDR1 is MGHDK, CDR2 SYGVNS, per germline. V was clipped by 0 bases and J by 2 bases, with 7 bases between them. CDR3 residues: CASSEYGQTNEKLFF. Here the CDR3 DNA reads TGTGCCAGCAGTGAATATGGGCAGACTAATGAAAAACTGTTTTTT. The whole variable domain, remainder taken from reference TRBV25-1 and TRBJ1-4, is EADIYQTPRYLVIGTGKKITLECSQTMGHDKMYWYQQDPGMELHLIHYSYGVNSTEKGDLSSESTVSRIRTEHFPLTLESARPSHTSQYLCASSEYGQTNEKLFFGSGTQLSVL.

The V call is TRBV11-2, the J call TRBJ2-3; 8 nucleotides line up with TRBD2. The CDR3 has 15 amino acids. Per the germline V gene, CDR1 is SGHAT and CDR2 is FQNNGV. V lost 3 bases to trimming and J lost 4 bases; unmatched junction nucleotides: 6. The DNA for the CDR3 is TGTGCCAGCAGCTTTACGGGAGGGAGGGCAGATACGCAGTATTTT. Amino acids: CASSFTGGRADTQYF. Using reference TRBV11-2 and TRBJ2-3 for the parts outside the CDR3, the full variable domain is EAGVAQSPRYKIIEKRQSVAFWCNPISGHATLYWYQQILGQGPKLLIQFQNNGVVDDSQLPKDRFSAERLKGVDSTLKIQPAKLEDSAVYLCASSFTGGRADTQYFGPGTRLTVL.

This chain links TRBV9 with TRBJ2-5, with 8 bases matching TRBD2. The CDR3 is made up of 14 amino acids. V trimming: 6 bases; J trimming: 2 bases; junction bases outside the gene matches: 6. Germline-derived CDR1 and CDR2 are SGDLS and YYNGEE. The CDR3 reads CASTSGGRQETQYF. CDR3 coding DNA: TGTGCCAGCACCTCGGGAGGGAGGCAAGAGACCCAGTACTTC. Supplemented by reference TRBV9 and TRBJ2-5, the full variable domain reads DSGVTQTPKHLITATGQRVTLRCSPRSGDLSVYWYQQSLDQGLQFLIQYYNGEERAKGNILERFSAQQFPDLHSELNLSSLELGDSALYFCASTSGGRQETQYFGPGTRLLVL.

This clone was recorded only once. The chain is built from TRBV29-1 and TRBJ2-7; D gene unclear. This CDR3 is built from 13 residues. CDR1 SQVTM and CDR2 ANQGSEA come from the germline V gene. Trimming stripped 8 bases from V and 5 bases from J, with 19 bases between. The CDR3 is CSLRTTPEDEQYF. The CDR3 nucleotides are TGCAGCCTCCGCACGACCCCCGAGGACGAGCAGTACTTC.

This chain links TRBV19 with TRBJ1-2; D is uncertain. V was clipped by 5 bases and J by 5 bases, with 6 bases between them. Per germline, CDR1 LNHDA and CDR2 SQIVND (reference sequence). This CDR3 has 11 amino acids. CDR3 nucleotides: TGTGCCAGTAGTGGAGGGTATGGCTACACCTTC. Translated, it gives CASSGGYGYTF.

The chain has TRBV19 and TRBJ2-2; D gene unclear. The ends were cut back, 3 bases at V and 2 bases at J, with 13 bases in the middle. Germline values: CDR1 LNHDA, CDR2 SQIVND (reference sequence). This CDR3 has 16 amino acids. The CDR3 loop is CASSMYRAPNTGELFF. The CDR3 DNA sequence: TGTGCCAGTAGTATGTATCGAGCGCCTAACACCGGGGAGCTGTTTTTT.

This rearrangement joins TRBV14 to TRBJ2-4, with a tentative D call TRBD1 (5 bases). The germline V gene encodes CDR1 SGHDN and CDR2 FVKESK. Trimming pared 0 bases from V and 13 bases from J, leaving 10 bases between. The CDR3 length is 12 residues. The CDR3 DNA is TGTGCCAGCAGCCAAGATTCCAGGGTACAGTACTTC. Translating it yields CASSQDSRVQYF.